This T cell receptor beta chain was identified during a study of blood T cell repertoires in COVID-19. Using immunoSEQ multiplex PCR, the repertoire was profiled, and TCRdb retains in-frame clones only, with some absent. This table has about 190,000 clones, around 90% appearing once. CDR1 SGHVS and CDR2 FNYEAQ come from the germline V gene. V trimming: 5 bases; J trimming: 4 bases; junction bases outside the gene matches: 6. This CDR3 contains 16 residues. This chain connects TRBV7-6 to TRBJ2-3; 13 bases map to TRBD2. Sequencing was done on a sample of peripheral blood. This TCR came from a man aged 50 to 59 with acute or convalescent COVID-19. Here the CDR3 reads CASSQWTSGGADTQYF. The CDR3, as DNA: TGTGCCAGCAGCCAATGGACTAGCGGGGGCGCAGATACGCAGTATTTT.